Listed here are 24 T cell receptor beta chains from one sample, sequenced in a study of blood T cell repertoires in COVID-19. Sequencing used immunoSEQ multiplex PCR; TCRdb keeps in-frame clones, though not all of them. The top ten hold about 2.7% of the sample, which has approximately 280,000 clones, 85% seen once. The sequenced sample was PBMCs or T cells enriched from blood (not recorded which). These receptors were obtained from a woman between 45 and 65 years old who had recovered from COVID-19.

The chain combines TRBV24-1 with TRBJ2-2, with TRBD1 identical over 8 bases. CDR1 and CDR2 (germline): KGHDR, SFDVKD. The CDR3 has 15 residues. V dropped 4 bases and J dropped 7; count of bases not matched to a gene: 7. The CDR3 nucleotides read TGTGCCACCAGTGAATACGACAGGGGATTCGGGGAGCTGTTTTTT. It codes for CATSEYDRGFGELFF.

On this clone itself: The sample contains more than one DNA sequence encoding this CDR3. This rearrangement joins TRBV2 to TRBJ2-3; D not resolved. V was shortened by 5 bases and J by 2 bases, with 2 bases between the two germline ends. Germline V lookup: CDR1 SNHLY, CDR2 FYNNEI. The CDR3 consists of 11 residues. In DNA form, the CDR3 reads TGTGCCAGCAGTTACACAGATACGCAGTATTTT. Residues: CASSYTDTQYF.

The chain employs TRBV9 and TRBJ1-2; D possibly corresponds to TRBD1 (5 bases). The CDR3 is 13 amino acids. V was shortened by 4 bases and J by 2 bases, with 9 bases between the two germline ends. The germline gives CDR1 SGDLS, CDR2 YYNGEE. The CDR3 DNA reads TGTGCCAGCAGCTTAGACAGAAACTATGGCTACACCTTC. Translated: CASSLDRNYGYTF.

This rearrangement joins TRBV5-1 to TRBJ2-5; 14 positions agree with TRBD2. CDR1 is SGHRS and CDR2 is YFSETQ in the germline V gene. The CDR3 contains 18 residues. V was pared by 4 bases and J by 5 bases, with 13 bases of the junction left unmatched. The CDR3 region is CASSRGLAGAMRGETQYF. CDR3 bases: TGCGCCAGCAGCAGGGGACTAGCGGGAGCGATGAGGGGGGAGACCCAGTACTTC.

The gene calls are TRBV3-1 (or the pseudogene TRBV3-2) and TRBJ2-1; D is unresolved. Germline lookup yields CDR1 LGHDT and CDR2 YNNKEL (reference sequence). The CDR3 has 14 amino acids. The germline V and J ends were trimmed by 4 bases and 0 bases, with 7 bases remaining between them. The CDR3 bases are TGTGCCAGCAGCCCGTCTAGCTCCTACAATGAGCAGTTCTTC. Residues: CASSPSSSYNEQFF.

The rearrangement uses TRBV20-1 and TRBJ2-1; D is undetermined. The CDR3 is made up of 11 amino acids. V was cut by 3 bases and J by 12 bases, with 12 bases left in between. Germline CDR1 and CDR2: DFQATT and SNEGSKA (reference sequence). CDR3 loop: CSASEVPGQFF. CDR3 sequence (DNA): TGCAGTGCTAGTGAGGTCCCGGGGCAGTTCTTC.

The CDR3 here is CSVGETYNEKLFF. The CDR3 coding sequence is TGCAGCGTTGGGGAGACTTATAATGAAAAACTGTTTTTT. This chain links TRBV29-1 with TRBJ1-4; D gene uncertain. V was cut by 4 bases and J by 4 bases, with 10 bases left in between. The CDR3 runs to 13 residues. The germline V gene has CDR1 SQVTM and CDR2 ANQGSEA.

This clone has a single count. The V call is TRBV2, the J call TRBJ1-2, with D hard to call. Deletions cut 6 bases from V and 0 bases from J, with 8 bases between. CDR1 is SNHLY and CDR2 is FYNNEI in the germline V gene. This CDR3 spans 13 amino acids. The CDR3 region is CASRYSSNYGYTF. For the CDR3, the DNA is TGTGCCAGCAGATACAGCTCTAACTATGGCTACACCTTC.

This clone appeared a few times. The chain recombines TRBV11-2 with TRBJ2-7, with D possibly matching TRBD1 (6 bases). CDR3 length equals 14 residues. V was trimmed by 4 bases and J by 4 bases, leaving 14 bases between them. Germline V gene sequence: CDR1 SGHAT, CDR2 FQNNGV. This CDR3 is CASSYHLQGYEQYF. CDR3 bases: TGTGCCAGCAGCTACCACTTACAGGGATACGAGCAGTACTTC.

The rearrangement links TRBV11-2 to TRBJ2-1; the D gene is possibly TRBD1 (5 bases). This CDR3 spans 11 amino acids. Trimming removed 3 bases from V and 10 bases from J, with 7 bases in between. Per germline, CDR1 SGHAT and CDR2 FQNNGV. CDR3 DNA sequence: TGTGCCAGCAGCTTGAGGACAGAGCAGTTCTTC. Protein product: CASSLRTEQFF.

This rearrangement joins TRBV7-9 to TRBJ1-2; D not certain. Germline V CDR1 and CDR2: SEHNR, FQNEAQ (reference sequence). The V and J ends lost 5 bases and 3 bases respectively, with 10 bases between them. The CDR3 covers 13 residues. For the CDR3, the DNA is TGTGCCAGCAGCATCTCAGTGGACTATGGCTACACCTTC. Its translation: CASSISVDYGYTF.

CDR3 nucleotide sequence: TGTGCCAGTAGTCGACTAGCGGGTACCTACAATGAGCAGTTCTTC. This sequence encodes CASSRLAGTYNEQFF. V usage is TRBV19 and J usage is TRBJ2-1; TRBD2 matches 10 bases. V was clipped by 5 bases and J by 2 bases; unmatched bases: 3. Germline V CDR1 and CDR2: LNHDA, SQIVND (reference sequence). CDR3 size: 15 residues.

The chain employs TRBV24-1 and TRBJ2-3; D is perhaps TRBD2 (5 bases). V lost 3 bases to trimming and J lost 3 bases, with 9 bases between them. Germline V gives CDR1 KGHDR, CDR2 SFDVKD. This CDR3 contains 14 residues. The CDR3 reads CATSDVEETDTQYF. The CDR3 region has the DNA TGTGCCACCAGTGATGTGGAGGAAACAGATACGCAGTATTTT.

V gene TRBV5-1 combines with J gene TRBJ2-3; 12 bases are shared with TRBD2. Germline assignment: CDR1 SGHRS and CDR2 YFSETQ. Unmatched junction bases numbered 7, after V lost 2 bases and J lost 0 bases. The CDR3 totals 18 residues. The CDR3 spells CASSFRLAGATSTDTQYF. CDR3 bases: TGCGCCAGCAGCTTTCGACTAGCGGGGGCCACTAGCACAGATACGCAGTATTTT.

This clone turned up a few times. CDR3 coding DNA: TGTGCCATCAGTGAGCCGTTCTCTGGAAACACCATATATTTT. Protein sequence: CAISEPFSGNTIYF. V and J are TRBV10-3 and TRBJ1-3; D unresolved. V was shortened by 2 bases and J by 0 bases, with 5 bases between the two germline ends. Germline V CDR1 and CDR2: ENHRY, SYGVKD. There are 14 residues in the CDR3.

The J gene is TRBJ1-1, the V gene TRBV5-1; possibly TRBD1 for D (6 bases). Germline assignment: CDR1 SGHRS and CDR2 YFSETQ. This CDR3 has 15 residues. V was cut by 4 bases and J by 2 bases, with 15 bases left in between. The CDR3: CASSPREGGNTEAFF. The CDR3 DNA is TGCGCCAGCAGCCCCCGGGAAGGGGGTAACACTGAAGCTTTCTTT.

The sample holds a few counts of this clone. The chain employs TRBV18 and TRBJ1-2; D possibly corresponds to TRBD1 (5 bases). V gave up 4 bases and J gave up 4 bases, with 10 bases separating them. This CDR3 has 13 residues. Per germline, CDR1 KGHSH and CDR2 LQKENI. The CDR3 reads CASSQGAAYGYTF. CDR3 bases: TGTGCCAGCTCACAAGGGGCGGCCTATGGCTACACCTTC.

This clone has a handful of counts. The chain links TRBV18 to TRBJ1-4; D gene uncertain. CDR1 is KGHSH and CDR2 is LQKENI in the germline V gene. This CDR3 contains 13 residues. The germline V and J ends were trimmed by 5 bases and 7 bases, with 11 bases remaining between them. In nucleotides, the CDR3 is TGTGCCAGCTCAGCATCGCAGGCTGAAAAACTGTTTTTT. Encoded protein: CASSASQAEKLFF.

The rearrangement joins TRBV9 to TRBJ2-7, with 7 bases identical to TRBD2. The CDR3 loop spans 15 amino acids. After removal of 0 bases from V and 1 base from J, the junction contained 4 bases not matched to a gene. The germline gives CDR1 SGDLS, CDR2 YYNGEE. As DNA, the CDR3 is TGTGCCAGCAGCGTAGCTGGGGGGGGTTCCTACGAGCAGTACTTC. Translated: CASSVAGGGSYEQYF.

The V call is TRBV29-1, the J call TRBJ1-1, with 10 bases identical to TRBD1. This CDR3 region has 11 residues. The germline CDR1 and CDR2 sequences are SQVTM and ANQGSEA. The junction had 2 bases not matched to a gene; V was cut back by 7 bases and J by 6 bases. In DNA form, the CDR3 reads TGCAGCGGACAGGGGGCATCTGAAGCTTTCTTT. Protein: CSGQGASEAFF.

J is TRBJ2-2 and V is TRBV30; D possibly corresponds to TRBD1 (6 bases). The CDR3 spans 12 residues. CDR1 is GTSNPN, CDR2 SVGIG, per germline (reference sequence). In nucleotides, the CDR3 is TGTGGGAATCAGGGGTACACCGGGGAGCTGTTTTTT. It is translated as CGNQGYTGELFF.

The V gene is TRBV15, the J gene TRBJ1-1; D unresolved. CDR3 length equals 11 residues. Looked up from germline, CDR1 is LNHNV and CDR2 is YYDKDF (reference sequence). Trimming removed 3 bases from V and 8 bases from J, with 7 bases in between. The chain's CDR3 is CATSSGLEAFF. DNA of the CDR3: TGTGCCACCAGCAGCGGTTTAGAAGCTTTCTTT. The whole variable domain, remainder taken from reference TRBV15 and TRBJ1-1, is DAMVIQNPRYQVTQFGKPVTLSCSQTLNHNVMYWYQQKSSQAPKLLFHYYDKDFNNEADTPDNFQSRRPNTSFCFLDIRSPGLGDTAMYLCATSSGLEAFFGQGTRLTVV.

The chain combines TRBV29-1 with TRBJ2-1, with TRBD2 matching 9 bases. The germline CDR1 and CDR2 sequences are SQVTM and ANQGSEA. CDR3 length: 17 amino acids. The V segment lost 0 bases and the J segment 4 bases; nucleotides outside the gene matches: 10. The chain's CDR3 is CSVEDHRLAGEYNEQFF. The CDR3 bases are TGCAGCGTTGAAGACCACCGTTTAGCGGGGGAATACAATGAGCAGTTCTTC.

In its sample, this clone was seen a few times. The V call is TRBV5-1, the J call TRBJ1-2; perhaps TRBD1 as D (6 bases). This CDR3 spans 12 amino acids. Deletions cut 3 bases from V and 6 bases from J, with 9 bases between. Germline CDR1 and CDR2: SGHRS and YFSETQ. DNA of the CDR3: TGCGCCAGCAGCTCACAGGGTCATGGCTACACCTTC. The encoded protein is CASSSQGHGYTF.